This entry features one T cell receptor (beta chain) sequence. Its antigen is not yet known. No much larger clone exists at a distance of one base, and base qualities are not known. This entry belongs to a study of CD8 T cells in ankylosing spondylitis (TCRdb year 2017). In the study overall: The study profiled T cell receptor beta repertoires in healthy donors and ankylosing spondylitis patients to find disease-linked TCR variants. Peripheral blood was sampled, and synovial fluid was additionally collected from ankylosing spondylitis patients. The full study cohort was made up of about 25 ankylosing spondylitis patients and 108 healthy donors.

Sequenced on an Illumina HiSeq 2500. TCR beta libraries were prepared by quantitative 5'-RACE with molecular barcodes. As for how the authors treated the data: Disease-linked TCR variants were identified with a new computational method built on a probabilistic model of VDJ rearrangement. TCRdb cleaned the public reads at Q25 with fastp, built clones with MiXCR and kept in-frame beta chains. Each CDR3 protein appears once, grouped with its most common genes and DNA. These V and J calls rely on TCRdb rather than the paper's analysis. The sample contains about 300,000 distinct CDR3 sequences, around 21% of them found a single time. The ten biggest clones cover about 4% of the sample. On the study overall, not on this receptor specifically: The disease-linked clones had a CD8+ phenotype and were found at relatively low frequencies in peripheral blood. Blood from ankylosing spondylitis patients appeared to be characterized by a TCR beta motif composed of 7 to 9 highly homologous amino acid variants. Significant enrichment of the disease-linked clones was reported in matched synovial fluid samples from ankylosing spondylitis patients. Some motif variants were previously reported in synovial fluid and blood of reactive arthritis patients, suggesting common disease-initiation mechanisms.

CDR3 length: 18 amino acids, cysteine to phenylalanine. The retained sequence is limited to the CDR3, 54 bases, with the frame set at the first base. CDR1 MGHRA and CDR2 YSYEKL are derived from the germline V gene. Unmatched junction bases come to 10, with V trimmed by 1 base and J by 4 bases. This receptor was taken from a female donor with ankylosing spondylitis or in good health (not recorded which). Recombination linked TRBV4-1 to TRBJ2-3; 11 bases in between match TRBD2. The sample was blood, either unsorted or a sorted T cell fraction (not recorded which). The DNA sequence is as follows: TGCGCCAGCAGCCAAGGGTCTTCTAGCGGGAGGATCCCAGATACGCAGTATTTT. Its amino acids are CASSQGSSSGRIPDTQYF.